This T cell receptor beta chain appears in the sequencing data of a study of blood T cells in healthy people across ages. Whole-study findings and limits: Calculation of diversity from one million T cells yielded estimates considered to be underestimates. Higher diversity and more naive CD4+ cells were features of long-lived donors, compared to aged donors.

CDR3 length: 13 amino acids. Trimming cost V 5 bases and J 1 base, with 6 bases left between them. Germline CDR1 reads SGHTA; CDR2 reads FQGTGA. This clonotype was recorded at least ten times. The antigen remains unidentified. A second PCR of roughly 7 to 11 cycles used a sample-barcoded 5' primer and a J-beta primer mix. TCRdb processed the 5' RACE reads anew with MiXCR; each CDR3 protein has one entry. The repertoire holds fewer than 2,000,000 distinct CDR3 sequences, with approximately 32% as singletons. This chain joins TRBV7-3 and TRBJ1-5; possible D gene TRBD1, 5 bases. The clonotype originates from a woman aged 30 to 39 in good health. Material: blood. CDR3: CASSRGSNQPQHF. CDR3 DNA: TGTGCCAGCAGCCGGGGGAGCAATCAGCCCCAGCATTTT.